Detailed here is one TCR beta chain. The repertoire was sequenced with immunoSEQ multiplex PCR; TCRdb's copy has only in-frame clones and lacks some. Of over 80,000 clones listed, 90% to 95% are singletons. The trim removed 7 bases at V and 5 bases at J, leaving 6 bases unmatched. The CDR3 runs 13 residues. Germline CDR1 and CDR2: MGHRA and YSYEKL. The sample comes from a study of blood T cell repertoires in COVID-19. Study at large: Acute and convalescent COVID-19 samples came from the United States, Italy and Spain.

The clonotype comes from a human donor with active COVID-19. The donor label of this sample is uncertain. This rearrangement joins TRBV4-1 to TRBJ1-1, with TRBD1 identical over 8 bases. The sequencing sample was made of peripheral blood. CDR3 protein: CASMRQGRTEAFF. The CDR3 nucleotides are TGCGCCAGCATGAGACAGGGGAGGACTGAAGCTTTCTTT.